Given below is one TCR beta chain in context. This table comes from immunoSEQ multiplex PCR, and its TCRdb copy is limited to in-frame clones, with some not included. This repertoire shows roughly 38,000 clones, around four fifths found once; its top ten account for under 3.5%. The germline CDR1 and CDR2 sequences are MNHNS and SASEGT. The CDR3 runs to 14 residues. Between the trimmed V and J ends, which lost 8 bases and 8 bases, there was a span of 18 bases. These data come from a study of OX40 agonist ivuxolimab in advanced cancers. The chain uses TRBV6-1 and TRBJ1-4; D may be TRBD1 (6 bases). Sequenced here: CD4+ or CD8+ T cells sorted from blood, sampled in a trial of the OX40 agonist ivuxolimab. This clonotype was sampled from an adult with an advanced solid tumor such as melanoma, head and neck, liver or kidney cancer. The CDR3 here is CASFRGGAEEKLFF. CDR3 coding DNA: TGTGCCAGCTTTCGTGGGGGCGCGGAGGAAAAACTGTTTTTT.